This TCR beta chain came from a study of T-cell memory formation after mild COVID-19. TCRdb itself ran the 5' RACE reads through MiXCR, one entry per CDR3 protein. The sample contains roughly 600,000 distinct CDR3 sequences, around 17% of which appear only once. Study results and caveats: Most CD4+ clones that shrank were in CM and EM, while CD8+ ones turned up in EMRA.

The CDR3 extends over 18 amino acids. Germline values: CDR1 LGHNA, CDR2 YSLEER. Trimming pared 1 base from V and 0 bases from J, leaving 13 bases between. As to this clonotype: Its antigen is unknown.

This sequence joins TRBV4-3 and TRBJ2-6; perhaps TRBD2 as D (5 bases). The sample comprised PBMCs or a T cell subset sorted from them (not recorded which). The TCR was taken from an adult woman who had mild COVID-19 (a few samples of this study predate the infection). Cell type and time point are not known. This chain's CDR3 is CASSQAMGSNSGANVLTF. CDR3 coding DNA: TGCGCCAGCAGCCAAGCGATGGGGAGTAACTCTGGGGCCAACGTCCTGACTTTC.